These 25 T cell receptor beta chains were sequenced from one sample in a study of preoperative IRX-2 immunotherapy in early breast cancer. Method: immunoSEQ multiplex PCR; TCRdb's copy keeps in-frame clones and lacks some. The top ten hold about 1.5% of the sample, which has about 38,000 clones, 75% to 85% seen once. As for treatment: preoperative locoregional IRX-2 cytokine immunotherapy. The source was lymph node tissue, collected after IRX-2 immunotherapy. The receptor source for this set is a human donor with breast cancer.

This clone came up once. One end of the junction is discordant with germline, which a read error may explain. The J gene is TRBJ2-7, the V gene TRBV16; 12 bases match TRBD1. Per the germline V gene, CDR1 is KGHSY and CDR2 is FQNENV. The CDR3 sequence is 16 residues long. The CDR3 loop is CASSPRLGQGALEQYF. The DNA for the CDR3 is TGTGCCAGTAGCCCCCGCCTGGGACAGGGGGCTCTGGAGCAGTACTTC.

In this sample, this clone turned up a few times. V and J are TRBV11-3 and TRBJ1-6, with 7 nucleotides matching TRBD1. The CDR3 runs to 15 residues. With V trimmed by 5 bases and J by 4 bases, 5 bases remained unmatched. CDR1 is SGHNT, CDR2 YENEEA, per germline. The CDR3 loop reads CASSAGTAYNSPLHF. In DNA form, the CDR3 reads TGTGCCAGCAGCGCCGGGACAGCTTATAATTCACCCCTCCACTTT.

The V call is TRBV6-8, the J call TRBJ1-5, with 7 bases fitting TRBD1. The CDR3 length is 15 residues. V shed 5 bases, J shed 4 bases, and the junction held 8 bases outside the gene matches. Per the germline V gene, CDR1 is MNHGY and CDR2 is SAAAGT. This chain's CDR3 is CASSTRGRGNQPQHF. DNA for the CDR3: TGTGCCAGCAGTACCCGGGGCAGGGGGAATCAGCCCCAGCATTTT.

The chain uses TRBV28 and TRBJ1-4, with 9 bases matching TRBD1. This CDR3 region has 15 residues. In germline, CDR1 is MDHEN, CDR2 SYDVKM. Germline trimming cut 4 bases from V and 6 bases from J; bases unmatched to any gene: 6. The CDR3 reads CASSSVQGAYEKLFF. The CDR3, as DNA: TGTGCCAGCAGTTCGGTACAGGGGGCTTATGAAAAACTGTTTTTT.

The chain recombines TRBV6-8 with TRBJ2-1, with D tentatively TRBD2 (5 bases). The ends were cut back, 5 bases at V and 4 bases at J, with 18 bases in the middle. The CDR3 extends over 16 amino acids. Germline CDR1 reads MNHGY; CDR2 reads SAAAGT. The CDR3 here is CASSEPSGLAYNEQFF. CDR3 bases: TGTGCCAGCAGTGAGCCTTCAGGACTGGCTTACAATGAGCAGTTCTTC.

V and J are TRBV7-6 and TRBJ2-3; D possibly matches TRBD1 or TRBD2 (5 bases each). Trimming took 6 bases from V and 1 from J, leaving 14 bases between them. CDR1 and CDR2 (germline): SGHVS, FNYEAQ. The CDR3 runs 15 residues. CDR3 residues: CASSNRDGGTDTQYF. Written as DNA, the CDR3 is TGTGCCAGCAGTAACCGGGACGGAGGCACAGATACGCAGTATTTT.

About this clone itself: The junction departs from germline at one end; a sequencing error may be responsible. The chain has TRBV6-8 and TRBJ1-2; TRBD1 matches 8 bases. Germline V gene data show CDR1 as MNHGY and CDR2 as SAAAGT. The CDR3 sequence is 14 residues long. The CDR3 DNA reads TGTGCCATCAGTAGTCAGGGGGCTAGCTATGGCTACACCTTC. This sequence encodes CAISSQGASYGYTF.

The chain is built from TRBV5-1 and TRBJ1-2, with TRBD1 matching 9 bases. This CDR3 has 14 amino acids. V was clipped by 4 bases and J by 6 bases; unmatched bases: 7. Germline V lookup: CDR1 SGHRS, CDR2 YFSETQ. This chain's CDR3 is CASSPGTGMDGYTF. The CDR3, as DNA: TGCGCCAGCAGCCCCGGGACAGGGATGGATGGCTACACCTTC.

V usage is TRBV6-8 and J usage is TRBJ2-7; TRBD1 agrees at 9 bases. The length of the CDR3 is 14 residues. Trimming at V came to 9 bases and at J to 5 bases, leaving 11 bases not matched to a gene. Germline V lookup: CDR1 MNHGY, CDR2 SAAAGT. CDR3 residues: CASKGQGLANEQYF. In DNA, the CDR3 is TGTGCCAGTAAGGGACAGGGTTTGGCAAACGAGCAGTACTTC.

The chain links TRBV30 to TRBJ2-7; perhaps TRBD1 as D (6 bases). The CDR3 contains 12 residues. Per the germline V gene, CDR1 is GTSNPN and CDR2 is SVGIG (reference sequence). V lost 1 base to trimming and J lost 3 bases, with 7 bases between them. DNA for the CDR3: TGTGCCTGGAGTGCACAGGGCTACGAGCAGTACTTC. It is translated as CAWSAQGYEQYF.

V and J are TRBV23-1 and TRBJ2-7; TRBD1 or TRBD2 may be the D gene (5 bases each). TRBV23-1 is an ORF, with its function uncertain. There are 13 residues in the CDR3. V was pared by 6 bases and J by 7 bases, with 16 bases between. CDR3 DNA: TGCGCCAGCAGCCAAGACGGGGCACGGGAGCAGTACTTC. This translates into CASSQDGAREQYF.

The table lists this clone with a few counts. CDR3 residues: CASSFSDRVRNEQFF. The CDR3 DNA reads as TGTGCCAGCAGCTTTTCCGACAGGGTGAGGAATGAGCAGTTCTTC. The chain couples TRBV11-3 to TRBJ2-1, with TRBD1 matching 7 bases. The V and J ends lost 3 bases and 7 bases, in that order; junction bases with no gene match: 9. Germline V gene sequence: CDR1 SGHNT, CDR2 YENEEA. The CDR3 length is 15 residues. The complete variable domain, with remaining parts taken from reference TRBV11-3 and TRBJ2-1, reads EAGVVQSPRYKIIEKKQPVAFWCNPISGHNTLYWYLQNLGQGPELLIRYENEEAVDDSQLPKDRFSAERLKGVDSTLKIQPAELGDSAVYLCASSFSDRVRNEQFFGPGTRLTVL.

For this clone: The junction shows a germline mismatch at one end, possibly a read error. V usage is TRBV11-3 and J usage is TRBJ2-2; perhaps TRBD1 as D (5 bases). The CDR3 is made up of 17 amino acids. Germline CDR1 and CDR2: SGHNT and YENEEA. CDR3 protein: CASSLEAPGLNTGELFF. In nucleotides, the CDR3 is TGTGCCAGCAGCCTAGAAGCTCCAGGGCTCAACACCGGGGAGCTGTTTTTT.

The chain links TRBV23-1 to TRBJ2-3; D might be TRBD1 (5 bases). TRBV23-1 is an ORF, with its function uncertain. The V end lost 6 bases, the J end lost 3 bases, and 13 bases lay between the germline ends. This CDR3 spans 14 amino acids. The CDR3 DNA sequence: TGCGCCAGCAGCTTAGGGGCAGGGACAGATACGCAGTATTTT. Its protein product is CASSLGAGTDTQYF.

V gene TRBV28 combines with J gene TRBJ2-6; 7 nucleotides match TRBD1. The CDR3 sequence is 16 residues long. The V gene's germline CDR1 is MDHEN and CDR2 SYDVKM. Trimming removed 5 bases from V and 0 bases from J; junction bases left unmatched: 4. Here the CDR3 reads CASSKTGTSGANVLTF. The DNA for the CDR3 is TGTGCCAGCAGTAAGACAGGGACCTCTGGGGCCAACGTCCTGACTTTC.

The J gene is TRBJ1-5, the V gene TRBV19; no reliable D call. The germline V gene has CDR1 LNHDA and CDR2 SQIVND (reference sequence). The CDR3 length is 14 residues. V gave up 4 bases and J gave up 0 bases, with 7 bases separating them. CDR3 DNA: TGTGCCAGTAGTACCCAGAATAGCAATCAGCCCCAGCATTTT. Translating it yields CASSTQNSNQPQHF.

The V and J genes are TRBV11-3 and TRBJ1-2; possibly TRBD1 for D (5 bases). The V gene lost 4 bases and the J gene lost 2 bases, with 11 bases spanning the gap. Germline lookup yields CDR1 SGHNT and CDR2 YENEEA. The CDR3 loop spans 14 amino acids. CDR3: CASSSRVGNYGYTF. The CDR3 region has the DNA TGTGCCAGCAGCTCCAGGGTTGGGAACTATGGCTACACCTTC.

V and J are TRBV7-5 and TRBJ1-4; TRBD1, the table's D call, lacks a check against the DNA. TRBV7-5 is described as a pseudogene. This CDR3 is built from 18 residues. In DNA, the CDR3 is TGTGCCAGCAGCTCGGGACTGACAGGGCTTTCGGCTAATGAAAAACTGTTTTTT. It encodes CASSSGLTGLSANEKLFF.

The CDR3 reads CASSTPGSESSYEQYF. CDR3 nucleotides: TGTGCCAGCAGTACCCCGGGATCGGAGAGCTCCTACGAGCAGTACTTC. The rearrangement joins TRBV6-8 to TRBJ2-7, with a possible D match to TRBD2 (5 bases). Germline V gene sequence: CDR1 MNHGY, CDR2 SAAAGT. The CDR3 sequence is 16 residues long. The germline V and J ends were trimmed by 5 bases and 0 bases, with 17 bases remaining between them.

The chain carries TRBV19 and TRBJ2-1; maybe TRBD2 (6 bases). Trimming stripped 3 bases from V and 3 bases from J, with 15 bases between. The CDR3 is 16 amino acids. CDR1 and CDR2 from the germline V gene are LNHDA and SQIVND (reference sequence). The CDR3: CASSMRFGTDYNEQFF. DNA for the CDR3: TGTGCCAGTAGTATGAGGTTTGGGACTGACTACAATGAGCAGTTCTTC.

This clone was counted a few times. The rearrangement uses TRBV6-8 and TRBJ1-5; 11 bases match TRBD1. Per the germline V gene, CDR1 is MNHGY and CDR2 is SAAAGT. CDR3 size: 15 residues. V lost 5 bases, J lost 3 bases, and 3 bases stayed unmatched. In nucleotides, the CDR3 is TGTGCCAGCAGTGGACAGGGGGCACCCAATCAGCCCCAGCATTTT. The encoded protein is CASSGQGAPNQPQHF.

For the CDR3, the DNA is TGTGCCAGCTCACCCAGGGAAGATGGCTACACCTTC. Its translation is CASSPREDGYTF. The J gene is TRBJ1-2, the V gene TRBV18; weak D call: TRBD1 (5 bases). This CDR3 is built from 12 residues. V was shortened by 3 bases and J by 6 bases, with 8 bases between the two germline ends. Germline CDR1 KGHSH, CDR2 LQKENI.

The rearrangement uses TRBV7-7 and TRBJ1-1; D remains unclear. The CDR3 runs to 16 residues. The germline gives CDR1 SSHAT, CDR2 FNYEAQ (reference sequence). Trimming left V 1 base short and J 4 bases short, with 16 bases between. CDR3 amino acids: CASSLDPGGMGTEAFF. CDR3 nucleotide sequence: TGTGCCAGCAGCTTAGACCCGGGAGGGATGGGCACTGAAGCTTTCTTT. Full variable domain (missing parts from reference TRBV7-7 and TRBJ1-1): GAGVSQSPRYKVTKRGQDVTLRCDPISSHATLYWYQQALGQGPEFLTYFNYEAQPDKSGLPSDRFSAERPEGSISTLTIQRTEQRDSAMYRCASSLDPGGMGTEAFFGQGTRLTVV.

The chain is built from TRBV18 and TRBJ1-2, with 9 positions matching TRBD1. The germline V gene encodes CDR1 KGHSH and CDR2 LQKENI. V lost 5 bases to trimming and J lost 4 bases; unmatched junction nucleotides: 5. The CDR3 runs 14 residues. The CDR3 reads CASSTGTGPYGYTF. The CDR3 DNA reads TGTGCCAGCTCAACCGGGACAGGGCCCTATGGCTACACCTTC.

The CDR3: CASRWTGRDSNQPQHF. The DNA of the CDR3 is TGTGCCAGCAGGTGGACAGGGAGGGATAGCAATCAGCCCCAGCATTTT. This chain joins TRBV6-8 and TRBJ1-5, with 8 bases matching TRBD1. The length of the CDR3 is 16 residues. Per the germline V gene, CDR1 is MNHGY and CDR2 is SAAAGT. The ends lost 6 bases at V and 0 bases at J; junction bases unmatched: 7.